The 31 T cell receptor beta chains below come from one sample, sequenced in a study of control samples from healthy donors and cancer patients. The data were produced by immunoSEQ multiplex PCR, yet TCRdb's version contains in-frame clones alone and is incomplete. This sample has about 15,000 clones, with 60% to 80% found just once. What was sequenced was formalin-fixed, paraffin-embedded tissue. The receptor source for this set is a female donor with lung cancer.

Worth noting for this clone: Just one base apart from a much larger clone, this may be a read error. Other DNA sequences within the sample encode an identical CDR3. The CDR3 DNA is TGTGCCAGCAGCTTATGGCCGAATCAGCCCCAACATTTT. This translates into CASSLWPNQPQHF. The chain joins TRBV7-3 to TRBJ1-5; D gene uncertain. Germline values: CDR1 SGHTA, CDR2 FQGTGA. The CDR3 consists of 13 residues.

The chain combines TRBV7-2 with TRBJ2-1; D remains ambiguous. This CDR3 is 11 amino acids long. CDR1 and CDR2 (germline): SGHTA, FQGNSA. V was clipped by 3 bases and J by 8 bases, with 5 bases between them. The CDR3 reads CASSLWDEQFF. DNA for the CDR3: TGTGCCAGCAGCTTGTGGGATGAGCAGTTCTTC.

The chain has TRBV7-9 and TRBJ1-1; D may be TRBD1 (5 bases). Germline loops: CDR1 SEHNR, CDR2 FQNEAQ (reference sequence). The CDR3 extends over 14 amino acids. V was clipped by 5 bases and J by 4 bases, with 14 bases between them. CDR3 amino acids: CASSPRQGLTEAFF. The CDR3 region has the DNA TGTGCCAGCAGCCCACGGCAGGGCCTCACTGAAGCTTTCTTT.

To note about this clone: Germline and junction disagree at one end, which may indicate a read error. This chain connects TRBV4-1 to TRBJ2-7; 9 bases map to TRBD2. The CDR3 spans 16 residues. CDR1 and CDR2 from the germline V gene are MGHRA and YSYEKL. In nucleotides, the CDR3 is TGCGCCAGCAGCCGGCAAACCGGGACTAGCAACTACAAGCAGTACTTC. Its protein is CASSRQTGTSNYKQYF.

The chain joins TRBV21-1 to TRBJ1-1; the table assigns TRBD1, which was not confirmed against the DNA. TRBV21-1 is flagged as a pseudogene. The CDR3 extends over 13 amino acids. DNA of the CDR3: TGTGCCCTCCTGCAGGGGGCAAGGACTGAAGCTTTCTTT. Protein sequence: CALLQGARTEAFF.

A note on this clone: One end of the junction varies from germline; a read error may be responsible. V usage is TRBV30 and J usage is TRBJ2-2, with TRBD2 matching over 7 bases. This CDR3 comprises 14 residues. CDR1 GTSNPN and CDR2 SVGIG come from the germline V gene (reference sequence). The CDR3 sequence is CAWSGLANTGELFF. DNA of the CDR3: TGTGCCTGGAGTGGACTAGCTAACACCGGAGAGCTGTTTTTT.

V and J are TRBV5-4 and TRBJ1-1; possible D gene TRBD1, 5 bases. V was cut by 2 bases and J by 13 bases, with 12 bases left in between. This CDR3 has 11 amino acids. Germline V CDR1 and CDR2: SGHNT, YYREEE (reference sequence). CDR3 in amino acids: CASSFGRDFFF. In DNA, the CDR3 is TGTGCCAGCAGCTTTGGCAGGGACTTTTTCTTT.

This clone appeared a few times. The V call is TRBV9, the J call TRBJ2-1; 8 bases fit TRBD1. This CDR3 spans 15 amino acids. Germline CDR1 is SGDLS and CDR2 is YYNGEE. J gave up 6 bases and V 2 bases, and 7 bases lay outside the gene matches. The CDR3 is CASSVAQGVINEQFF. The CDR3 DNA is TGTGCCAGCAGCGTGGCACAGGGGGTGATCAATGAGCAGTTCTTC.

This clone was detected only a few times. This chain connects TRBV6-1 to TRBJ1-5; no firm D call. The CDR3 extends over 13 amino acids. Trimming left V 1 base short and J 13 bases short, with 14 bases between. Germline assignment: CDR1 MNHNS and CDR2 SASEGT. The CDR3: CASSEDRTATQHF. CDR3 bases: TGTGCCAGCAGTGAAGATAGGACGGCGACTCAGCATTTT.

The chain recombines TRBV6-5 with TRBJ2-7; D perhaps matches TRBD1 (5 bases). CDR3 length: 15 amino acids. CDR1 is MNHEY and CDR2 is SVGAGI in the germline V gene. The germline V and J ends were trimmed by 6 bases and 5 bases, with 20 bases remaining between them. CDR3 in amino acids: CASSPAEKTAHEQYF. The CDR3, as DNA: TGTGCCAGCAGCCCGGCGGAGAAGACAGCCCACGAGCAGTACTTC.

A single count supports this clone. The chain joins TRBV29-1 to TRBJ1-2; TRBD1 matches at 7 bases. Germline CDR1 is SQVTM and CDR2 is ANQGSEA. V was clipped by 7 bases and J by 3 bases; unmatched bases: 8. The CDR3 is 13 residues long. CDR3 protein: CSATGEFYYGYTF. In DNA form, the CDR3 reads TGCAGCGCAACAGGGGAGTTCTACTATGGCTACACCTTC.

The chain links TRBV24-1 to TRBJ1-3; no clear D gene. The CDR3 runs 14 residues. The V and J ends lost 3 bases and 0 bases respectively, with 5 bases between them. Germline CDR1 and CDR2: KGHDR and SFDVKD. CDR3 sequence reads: CATSDRNSGNTIYF. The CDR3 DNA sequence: TGTGCCACCAGTGATAGAAACTCTGGAAACACCATATATTTT.

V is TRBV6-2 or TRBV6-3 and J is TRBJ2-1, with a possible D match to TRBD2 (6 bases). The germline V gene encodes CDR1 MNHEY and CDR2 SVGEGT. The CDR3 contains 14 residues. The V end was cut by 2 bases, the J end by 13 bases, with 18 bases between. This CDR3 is CASSYGGTPTFQFF. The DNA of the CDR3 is TGTGCCAGCAGTTACGGGGGGACCCCGACGTTCCAGTTCTTC.

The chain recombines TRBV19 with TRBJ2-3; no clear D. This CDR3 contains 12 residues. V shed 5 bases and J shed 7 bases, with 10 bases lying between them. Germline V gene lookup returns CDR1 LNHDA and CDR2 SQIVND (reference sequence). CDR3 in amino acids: CASSLTDNTQYF. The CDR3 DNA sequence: TGTGCCAGTAGTCTAACTGACAATACGCAGTATTTT.

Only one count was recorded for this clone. Here the CDR3 DNA reads TGTGCCAGCAACCCAAACTGGGGGGGGTACGAGCAGTACTTC. It specifies CASNPNWGGYEQYF. The rearrangement links TRBV7-8 to TRBJ2-7, with 7 nucleotides matching TRBD2. The CDR3 covers 14 residues. V lost 7 bases, J lost 4 bases, and 10 bases stayed unmatched. The V gene's germline CDR1 is SGHVS and CDR2 FQNEAQ. Together with reference TRBV7-8 and TRBJ2-7, the CDR3 gives the full variable domain: GAGVSQSPRYKVAKRGQDVALRCDPISGHVSLFWYQQALGQGPEFLTYFQNEAQLDKSGLPSDRFFAERPEGSVSTLKIQRTQQEDSAVYLCASNPNWGGYEQYFGPGTRLTVT.

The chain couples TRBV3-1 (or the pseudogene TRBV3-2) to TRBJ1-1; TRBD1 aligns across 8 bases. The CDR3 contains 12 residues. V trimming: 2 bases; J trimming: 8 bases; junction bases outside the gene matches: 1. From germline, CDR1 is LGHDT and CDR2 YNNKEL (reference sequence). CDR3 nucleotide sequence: TGTGCCAGCAGCCAACGGACAGGGGAAGCTTTCTTT. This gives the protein CASSQRTGEAFF.

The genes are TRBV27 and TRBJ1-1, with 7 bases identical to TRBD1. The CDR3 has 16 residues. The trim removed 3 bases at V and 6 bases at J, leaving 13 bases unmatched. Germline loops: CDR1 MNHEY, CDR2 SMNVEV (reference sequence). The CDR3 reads CASSFRQGRRGAEAFF. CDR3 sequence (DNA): TGTGCCAGCAGTTTCCGACAGGGTCGGAGAGGAGCTGAAGCTTTCTTT.

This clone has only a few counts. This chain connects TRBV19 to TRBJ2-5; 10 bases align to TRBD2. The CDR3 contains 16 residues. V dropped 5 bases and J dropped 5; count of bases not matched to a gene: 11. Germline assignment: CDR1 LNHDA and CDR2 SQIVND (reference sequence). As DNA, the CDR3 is TGTGCCAGTAGTCTAAAAACGGGACTAGCGTTGGAGACCCAGTACTTC. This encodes CASSLKTGLALETQYF.

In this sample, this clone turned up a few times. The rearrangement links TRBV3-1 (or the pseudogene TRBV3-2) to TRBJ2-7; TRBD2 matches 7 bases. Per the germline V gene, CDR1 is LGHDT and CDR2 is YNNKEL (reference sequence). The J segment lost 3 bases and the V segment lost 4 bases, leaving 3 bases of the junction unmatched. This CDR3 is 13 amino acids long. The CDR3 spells CASSRGGGYEQYF. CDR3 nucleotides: TGTGCCAGCAGCCGGGGGGGTGGCTACGAGCAGTACTTC.

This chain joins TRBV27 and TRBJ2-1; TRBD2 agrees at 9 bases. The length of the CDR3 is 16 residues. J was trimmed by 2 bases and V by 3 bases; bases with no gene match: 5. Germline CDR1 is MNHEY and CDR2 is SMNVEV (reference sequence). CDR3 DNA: TGTGCCAGCAGTTTGGTAGCGGGGGACCCCTACAATGAGCAGTTCTTC. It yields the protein CASSLVAGDPYNEQFF.

The CDR3 DNA follows: TGTGCCAGCAGTTACGGCAGGGGCGAGAAGTACGAGCAGTACTTC. Translating gives CASSYGRGEKYEQYF. The V gene is TRBV6-5, the J gene TRBJ2-7; TRBD1 might be the D (6 bases). Trimming cost V 2 bases and J 4 bases, with 15 bases left between them. The CDR3 runs 15 residues. Germline CDR1 and CDR2: MNHEY and SVGAGI.

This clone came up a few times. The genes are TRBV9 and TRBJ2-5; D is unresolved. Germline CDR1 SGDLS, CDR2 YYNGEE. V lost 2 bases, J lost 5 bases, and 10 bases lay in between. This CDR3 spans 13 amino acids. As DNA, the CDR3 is TGTGCCAGCAGCGTCGGAATCAGGGAGACCCAGTACTTC. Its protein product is CASSVGIRETQYF.

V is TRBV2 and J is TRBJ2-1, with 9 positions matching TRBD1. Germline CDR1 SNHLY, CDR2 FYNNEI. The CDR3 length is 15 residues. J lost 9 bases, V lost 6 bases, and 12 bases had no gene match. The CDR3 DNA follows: TGTGCCAGCAGGGTCGACAGGGGGGGTTTAAGTGAGCAGTTCTTC. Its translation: CASRVDRGGLSEQFF.

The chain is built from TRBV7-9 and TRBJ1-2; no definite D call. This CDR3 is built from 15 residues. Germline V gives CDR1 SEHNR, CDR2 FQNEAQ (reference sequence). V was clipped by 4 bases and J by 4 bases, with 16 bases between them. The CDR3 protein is CASSSNSQVGYGYTF. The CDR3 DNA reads TGTGCCAGCAGCTCGAACAGCCAAGTCGGCTATGGCTACACCTTC.

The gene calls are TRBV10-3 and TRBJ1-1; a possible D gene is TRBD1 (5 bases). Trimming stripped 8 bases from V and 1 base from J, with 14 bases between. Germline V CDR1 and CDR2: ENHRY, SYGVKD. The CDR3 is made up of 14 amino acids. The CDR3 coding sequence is TGTGCCATCTCCCCTCACGGACAGAACACTGAAGCTTTCTTT. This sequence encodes CAISPHGQNTEAFF.

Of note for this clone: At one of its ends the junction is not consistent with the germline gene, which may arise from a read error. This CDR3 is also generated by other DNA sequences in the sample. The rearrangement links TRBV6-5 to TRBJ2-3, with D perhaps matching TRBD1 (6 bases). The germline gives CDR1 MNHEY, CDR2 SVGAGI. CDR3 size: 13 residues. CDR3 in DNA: TGTGCCAGCACTAGGACAGTTACAGATACGCAATATTTT. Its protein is CASTRTVTDTQYF.

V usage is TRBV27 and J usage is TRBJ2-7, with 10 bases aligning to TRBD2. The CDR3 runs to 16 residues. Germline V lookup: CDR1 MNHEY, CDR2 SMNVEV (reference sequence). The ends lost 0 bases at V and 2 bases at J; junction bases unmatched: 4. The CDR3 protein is CASSLSLAGGTYEQYF. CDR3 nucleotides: TGTGCCAGCAGTTTATCCTTAGCGGGAGGAACCTACGAGCAGTACTTC.

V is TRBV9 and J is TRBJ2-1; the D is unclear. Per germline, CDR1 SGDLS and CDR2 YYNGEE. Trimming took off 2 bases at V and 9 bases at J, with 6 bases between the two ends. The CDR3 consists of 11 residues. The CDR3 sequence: CASSVGSEQFF. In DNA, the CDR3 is TGTGCCAGCAGCGTCGGTAGTGAGCAGTTCTTC.

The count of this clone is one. The CDR3 nucleotides are TGTGCCAGTACAACAGGGTATTCCACTGAAGCTTTCTTT. This sequence encodes CASTTGYSTEAFF. This sequence joins TRBV19 and TRBJ1-1; TRBD1 might be the D (6 bases). Germline CDR1 and CDR2: LNHDA and SQIVND (reference sequence). V gave up 7 bases and J gave up 4 bases, with 13 bases separating them. This CDR3 has 13 residues.

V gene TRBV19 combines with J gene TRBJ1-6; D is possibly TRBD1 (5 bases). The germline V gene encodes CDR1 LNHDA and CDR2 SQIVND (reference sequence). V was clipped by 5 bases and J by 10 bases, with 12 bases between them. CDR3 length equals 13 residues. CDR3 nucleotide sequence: TGTGCCAGTAGTGTGACAGACTTATCACCCCTCCACTTT. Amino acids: CASSVTDLSPLHF.

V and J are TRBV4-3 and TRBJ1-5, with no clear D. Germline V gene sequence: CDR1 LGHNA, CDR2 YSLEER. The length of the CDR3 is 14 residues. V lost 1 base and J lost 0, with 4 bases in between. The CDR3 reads CASSQAISNQPQHF. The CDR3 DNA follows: TGCGCCAGCAGCCAAGCCATTAGCAATCAGCCCCAGCATTTT.